The text below deals with one TCR beta chain. Its antigen is still unknown. Negative isolation was used for CD8+ and CD4+ T cells and FACS enrichment for TEMRA cells. Random hexamers primed reverse transcription of 0.5 to 1 ug RNA. The immunoSEQ assay covered 54 Vbeta and 13 Jbeta segments for CDR3. TCRdb independently ran MiXCR on the immunoSEQ multiplex PCR reads; one entry per CDR3 protein. The sample comprises 150,000 to 200,000 distinct CDR3 sequences, 93% of which are singletons, and over 0.08% rests with the top ten. The record originates from a study of CD8 T cells in Susac syndrome. Whole-study results and caveats: The study conceded that relatively few individuals underwent its TCR sequencing and HLA analysis.

The V segment lost 0 bases and the J segment 2 bases; nucleotides outside the gene matches: 10. CDR3 size: 17 residues. The germline gives CDR1 SGDLS, CDR2 YYNGEE. V and J are TRBV9 and TRBJ1-1; 7 bases fit TRBD1. Sequenced input: CD4+ T cells from PBMCs. The TCR comes from a human donor with multiple sclerosis. The CDR3 loop is CASSVVGDRRLNTEAFF. The CDR3 DNA follows: TGTGCCAGCAGCGTAGTGGGGGACAGACGATTAAACACTGAAGCTTTCTTT.